What follows is one T cell receptor beta chain and its context. Its target is not known. The read halts 3 residues ahead of the CDR3 end, with the missing end drawn from the germline J gene. Produced via immunoSEQ multiplex PCR; TCRdb's table is partial and in-frame only. The specimen has about 8,000 clones, none found just once. The ends were cut back, 0 bases at V and 3 bases at J, with 8 bases in the middle. The V gene's germline CDR1 is GTSNPN and CDR2 SVGIG (reference sequence). This CDR3 contains 13 residues. This sample is part of a study of T cell clonality in common variable immunodeficiency. Whole-study results and caveats: TCRbeta clonality was increased in CVID versus healthy controls. Common variable immunodeficiency TCR beta sequences reportedly had fewer deletions and N-nucleotide insertions.

The sequence derives from a human donor with common variable immunodeficiency. This chain connects TRBV30 to TRBJ1-1; no clear D. Sequencing was done on a sample of peripheral blood mononuclear cells. CDR3 in amino acids: CAWSVRGDTEAFF. The CDR3 bases that were read are TGTGCCTGGAGTGTACGCGGAGACACTGAA.